The entry below gives a single T cell receptor (beta chain) sequence along with its context. Germline assignment: CDR1 LNHDA and CDR2 SQIVND (reference sequence). V shed 6 bases, J shed 1 base, and the junction held 8 bases outside the gene matches. The CDR3 consists of 15 residues. Sequenced by immunoSEQ multiplex PCR; TCRdb stores in-frame clones only, minus some. The profile covers 150,000 to 200,000 clones, with 65% to 90% appearing a single time and 5.2% taken by the ten largest. The source of the sample is a study of blood T cell repertoires in COVID-19. Overall study context: From the United States, Italy and Spain came samples of acute and convalescent COVID-19.

The study assigned cohorts using participant-reported clinical history. The sequenced material came from PBMCs or T cells enriched from blood (not recorded which). V is TRBV19 and J is TRBJ1-2; 7 bases are shared with TRBD1. The source of this sequence is a woman aged 60 to 75 with acute COVID-19. Here the CDR3 reads CASRKGTALNYGYTF. CDR3 sequence (DNA): TGTGCCAGTAGGAAAGGGACAGCCCTTAACTATGGCTACACCTTC. Filled out from reference TRBV19 and TRBJ1-2, the complete variable domain reads DGGITQSPKYLFRKEGQNVTLSCEQNLNHDAMYWYRQDPGQGLRLIYYSQIVNDFQKGDIAEGYSVSREKKESFPLTVTSAQKNPTAFYLCASRKGTALNYGYTFGSGTRLTVV.